One sample yielded the 2 T cell receptor beta chains listed below, sequenced in a study of blood T cell repertoires in COVID-19. Clones were sequenced by immunoSEQ multiplex PCR, and TCRdb holds only the in-frame ones, with some missing. The table lists over 200,000 clones, approximately 90% of them singletons. The sequenced material came from PBMCs or T cells enriched from blood (not recorded which). The receptor set was obtained from a man aged 25-45 years who had recovered from COVID-19.

The rearrangement links TRBV5-1 to TRBJ2-1; TRBD2 matches 9 bases. The V gene's germline CDR1 is SGHRS and CDR2 YFSETQ. CDR3 length: 14 amino acids. After removal of 4 bases from V and 7 bases from J, the junction contained 6 bases not matched to a gene. CDR3 in amino acids: CASSGGTSWNEQFF. CDR3 in DNA: TGCGCCAGCAGCGGGGGGACTAGCTGGAATGAGCAGTTCTTC.

CDR3 in DNA: TGCGCCAGCAGCTTGTTATGGGGCGGTGAAAAACTGTTTTTT. Translating it yields CASSLLWGGEKLFF. The chain combines TRBV5-1 with TRBJ1-4; perhaps TRBD1 as D (5 bases). The CDR3 extends over 14 amino acids. Germline V gene data show CDR1 as SGHRS and CDR2 as YFSETQ. V lost 1 base and J 7 bases, leaving 11 bases between the germline ends.